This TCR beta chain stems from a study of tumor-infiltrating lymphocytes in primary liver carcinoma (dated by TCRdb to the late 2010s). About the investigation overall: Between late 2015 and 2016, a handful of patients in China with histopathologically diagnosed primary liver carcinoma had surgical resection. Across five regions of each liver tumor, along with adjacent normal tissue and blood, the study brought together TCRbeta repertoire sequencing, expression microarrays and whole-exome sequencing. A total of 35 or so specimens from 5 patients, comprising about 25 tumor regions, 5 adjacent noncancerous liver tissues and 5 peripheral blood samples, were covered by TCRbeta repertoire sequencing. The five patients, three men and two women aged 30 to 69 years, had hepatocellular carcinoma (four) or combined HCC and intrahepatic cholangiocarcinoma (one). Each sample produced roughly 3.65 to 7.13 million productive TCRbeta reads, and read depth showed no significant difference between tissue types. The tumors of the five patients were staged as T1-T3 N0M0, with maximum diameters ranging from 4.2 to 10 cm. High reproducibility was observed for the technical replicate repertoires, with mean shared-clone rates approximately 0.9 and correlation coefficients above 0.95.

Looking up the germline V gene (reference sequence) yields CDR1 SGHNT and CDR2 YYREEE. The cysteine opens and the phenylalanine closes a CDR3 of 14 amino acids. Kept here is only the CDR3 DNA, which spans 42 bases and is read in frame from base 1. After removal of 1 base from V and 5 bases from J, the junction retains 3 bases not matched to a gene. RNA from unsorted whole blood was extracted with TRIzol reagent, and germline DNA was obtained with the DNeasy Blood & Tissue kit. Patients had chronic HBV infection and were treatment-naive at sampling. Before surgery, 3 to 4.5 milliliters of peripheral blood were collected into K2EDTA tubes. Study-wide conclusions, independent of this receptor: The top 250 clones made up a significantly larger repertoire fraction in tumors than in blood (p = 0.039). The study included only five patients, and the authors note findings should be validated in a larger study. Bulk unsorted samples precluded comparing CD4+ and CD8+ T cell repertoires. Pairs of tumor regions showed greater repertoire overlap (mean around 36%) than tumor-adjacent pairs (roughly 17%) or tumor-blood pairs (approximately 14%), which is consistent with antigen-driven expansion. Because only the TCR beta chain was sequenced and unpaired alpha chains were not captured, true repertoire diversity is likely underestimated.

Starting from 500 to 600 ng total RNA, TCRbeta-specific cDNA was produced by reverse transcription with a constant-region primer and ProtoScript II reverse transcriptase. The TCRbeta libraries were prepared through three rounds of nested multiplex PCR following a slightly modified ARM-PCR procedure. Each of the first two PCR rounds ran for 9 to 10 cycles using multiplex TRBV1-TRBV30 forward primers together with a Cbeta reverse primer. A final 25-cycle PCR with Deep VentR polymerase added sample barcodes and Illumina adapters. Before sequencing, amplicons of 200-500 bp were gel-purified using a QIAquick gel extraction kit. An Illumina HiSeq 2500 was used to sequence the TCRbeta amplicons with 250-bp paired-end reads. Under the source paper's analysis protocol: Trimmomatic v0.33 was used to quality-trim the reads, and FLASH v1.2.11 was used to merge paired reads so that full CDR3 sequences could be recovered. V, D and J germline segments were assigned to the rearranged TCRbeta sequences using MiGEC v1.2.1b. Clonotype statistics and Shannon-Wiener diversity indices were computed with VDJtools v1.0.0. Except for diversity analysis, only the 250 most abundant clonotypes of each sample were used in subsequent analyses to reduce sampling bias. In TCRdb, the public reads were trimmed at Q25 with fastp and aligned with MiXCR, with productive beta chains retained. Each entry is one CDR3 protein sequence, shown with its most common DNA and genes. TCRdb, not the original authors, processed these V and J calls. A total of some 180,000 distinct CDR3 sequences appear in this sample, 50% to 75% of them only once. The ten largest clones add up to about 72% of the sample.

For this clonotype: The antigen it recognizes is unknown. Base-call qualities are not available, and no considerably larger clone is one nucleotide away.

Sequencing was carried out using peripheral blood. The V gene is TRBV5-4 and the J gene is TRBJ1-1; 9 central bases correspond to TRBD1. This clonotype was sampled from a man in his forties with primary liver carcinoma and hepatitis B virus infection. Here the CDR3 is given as CASSLTQGATEAFF. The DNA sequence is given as TGTGCCAGCAGCTTGACACAGGGGGCAACTGAAGCTTTCTTT.